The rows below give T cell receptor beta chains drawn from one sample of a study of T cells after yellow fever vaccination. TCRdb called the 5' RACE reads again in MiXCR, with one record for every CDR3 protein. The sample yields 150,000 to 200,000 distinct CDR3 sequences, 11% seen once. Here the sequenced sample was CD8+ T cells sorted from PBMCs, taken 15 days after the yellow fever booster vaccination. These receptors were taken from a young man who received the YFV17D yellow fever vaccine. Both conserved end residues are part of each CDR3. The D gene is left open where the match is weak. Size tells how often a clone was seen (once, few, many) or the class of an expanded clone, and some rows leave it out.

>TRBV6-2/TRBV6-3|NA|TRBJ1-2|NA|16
TGTGCCAGCAGTAAAGACCCGGGACACCTTTTAGTTGGCTACACCTTC
CASSKDPGHLLVGYTF
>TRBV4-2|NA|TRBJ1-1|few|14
TGTGCCAGCAGCCAGAGTTGGGGGTTAACTGAAGCTTTCTTT
CASSQSWGLTEAFF
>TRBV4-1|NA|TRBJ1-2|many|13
TGCGCCAGCAGTCCGCGTCGGGGGGCCGACTACACCTTC
CASSPRRGADYTF
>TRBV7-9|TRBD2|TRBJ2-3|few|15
TGTGCCAGCAGCTACAGGACTAGCGGGGGAGATACGCAGTATTTT
CASSYRTSGGDTQYF
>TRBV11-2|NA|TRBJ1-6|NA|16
TGTGCCAGCAGCTTAGAGGCCAGCGGCTATAATTCACCCCTCCACTTT
CASSLEASGYNSPLHF
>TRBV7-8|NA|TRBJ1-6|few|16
TGTGCCAGCAGCCCCTCCTTTCCGGAATATAATTCACCCCTCCACTTT
CASSPSFPEYNSPLHF
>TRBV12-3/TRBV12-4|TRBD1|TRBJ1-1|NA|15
TGTGCCAGCAGCACAGGGATAGGGGGCCTTACTGAAGCTTTCTTT
CASSTGIGGLTEAFF
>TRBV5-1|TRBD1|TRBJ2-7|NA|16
TGCGCCAGCAGCGGAATTTCAGGGACAGGATCATACGAGCAGTACTTC
CASSGISGTGSYEQYF
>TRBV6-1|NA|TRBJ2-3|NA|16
TGTGCCAGCAGTGAACACCCCAATCTCGGCACAGATACGCAGTATTTT
CASSEHPNLGTDTQYF
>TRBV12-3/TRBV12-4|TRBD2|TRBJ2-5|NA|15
TGTGCCAGCAGTTTCGGAGCGGGGGCCCAAGAGACCCAGTACTTC
CASSFGAGAQETQYF
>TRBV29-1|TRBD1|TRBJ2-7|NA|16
TGCAGCGTTGCCCGGGACAGGGGAGTAGAGGCCTACGAGCAGTACTTC
CSVARDRGVEAYEQYF